Below, 7 T cell receptor beta chains from the same sample are listed, as sequenced in a study of CD8+CD57+ T cells in acquired aplastic anemia. Both TCR beta VDJ combination and CDR3 sequence profiling were carried out. Genomic DNA was the template for this profiling. TCRdb re-called the reads with MiXCR, one entry per CDR3 protein. The sample holds under 200,000 distinct CDR3 sequences; roughly 63% are singletons and the top ten take roughly 42%. The specimen was sorted CD4+, CD8+, or CD8+CD57+ T cells (not recorded which) from PBMCs. These receptors were collected from a human donor in good health.

This clonotype was counted between two and nine times. This may arise from a read error, as a much more abundant clone is one base away. CDR3 residues: CASNQTASGRSYEQYF. The CDR3, as DNA: TGCGCCAGCAACCAGACAGCCAGCGGTCGCTCCTACGAGCAGTACTTC. The V and J genes are TRBV4-3 and TRBJ2-7; TRBD1 or TRBD2 may be the D gene (5 bases each). V was shortened by 7 bases and J by 0 bases, with 19 bases between the two germline ends. CDR1 and CDR2 (germline): LGHNA, YSLEER. This CDR3 is built from 16 residues.

The chain joins TRBV5-6 to TRBJ1-4; unclear D gene. The ends were cut back, 8 bases at V and 6 bases at J, with 14 bases in the middle. The germline V gene encodes CDR1 SGHDT and CDR2 YYEEEE. This CDR3 comprises 13 residues. The CDR3 region has the DNA TGTGCCAGTAGTCCGCGTTCGGATGAAAAACTGTTTTTT. Translated: CASSPRSDEKLFF.

This chain joins TRBV5-4 and TRBJ1-6; D may be TRBD1 (5 bases). CDR3 length equals 15 residues. Germline V gene data show CDR1 as SGHNT and CDR2 as YYREEE (reference sequence). Trimming removed 5 bases at V and 10 bases at J, with 19 bases between. As DNA, the CDR3 is TGTGCCAGCAGGGTTATCCGGGGCCAAAGATCACCCCTCCACTTT. Its translation is CASRVIRGQRSPLHF.

The V and J genes are TRBV20-1 and TRBJ1-4; D remains unclear. The length of the CDR3 is 13 residues. Trimming took 0 bases from V and 0 from J, leaving 2 bases between them. Germline CDR1 and CDR2: DFQATT and SNEGSKA (reference sequence). This chain's CDR3 is CSARDSTNEKLFF. CDR3 bases: TGCAGTGCTAGAGATTCAACTAATGAAAAACTGTTTTTT.

The chain carries TRBV20-1 and TRBJ2-7; a weak D match, TRBD2 (6 bases). The germline V and J ends were trimmed by 3 bases and 0 bases, with 18 bases remaining between them. The germline gives CDR1 DFQATT, CDR2 SNEGSKA (reference sequence). This CDR3 comprises 16 residues. The CDR3 loop is CSASPLARGSSYEQYF. CDR3 coding DNA: TGCAGTGCTAGCCCACTAGCCCGGGGCAGCTCCTACGAGCAGTACTTC.

The rearrangement links TRBV5-5 to TRBJ1-6, with D maybe TRBD1 (5 bases). Between the trimmed V and J ends, which lost 6 bases and 9 bases, there was a span of 25 bases. Germline V gives CDR1 SGHKS, CDR2 YYEKEE (reference sequence). CDR3 length equals 17 residues. For the CDR3, the DNA is TGTGCCAGCACCCCGAATCATGGGGCCAGGATCAGTTCACCCCTCCACTTT. Protein: CASTPNHGARISSPLHF.

The chain has TRBV20-1 and TRBJ1-2; 9 nucleotides align to TRBD1. The CDR3 sequence is 14 residues long. Trimming took 6 bases from V and 4 from J; bases not matched to a gene: 9. Germline V gene sequence: CDR1 DFQATT, CDR2 SNEGSKA (reference sequence). This CDR3 reads CSAHRQGDGYGYTF. CDR3 nucleotides: TGCAGTGCCCACCGACAGGGGGACGGCTATGGCTACACCTTC.